This TCR beta chain appears in the sequencing data of a study of blood T cell repertoires in COVID-19. The wider study: Spain, Italy and the United States supplied samples that represented acute and convalescent COVID-19. T cells, B-cell-depleted T cells, or PBMCs provided the cDNA or gDNA that served as material.

Germline CDR1 SGHRS, CDR2 YFSETQ. The CDR3 has 14 residues. Trimming removed 6 bases from V and 4 bases from J, with 16 bases in between. As originally analysed: Amplified reference gene primers provided the basis for estimating nucleated cell counts. This table comes from immunoSEQ multiplex PCR, and its TCRdb copy is limited to in-frame clones, with some not included. D and trimming were read from the DNA, whereas the V and J calls and clone size are those reported in that table. Here the sample spans about 130,000 clones, roughly 83% being singletons. The source is a woman between 25 and 40 years old who had recovered from COVID-19. Sequencing used peripheral blood. The rearrangement joins TRBV5-1 to TRBJ1-1; tentative D call: TRBD1 (6 bases). The CDR3 DNA sequence: TGCGCCAGCACCCCCACAGGGCTAGGCACTGAAGCTTTCTTT. This translates into CASTPTGLGTEAFF.